Each of the 3 T cell receptor beta chains below was sequenced from the same sample in a study of T-cell reconstitution after alpha-beta-depleted transplantation in children. The library targeted TCRbeta and was prepared with unique molecular identifiers. TCRdb re-analysed the PCR reads in MiXCR, keeping a single row per CDR3 protein. The sample holds hundreds of thousands of distinct CDR3 sequences, about 16% seen once. The specimen comprised PBMCs, mostly from graft donor cells, sampled 360 days after TCRalphabeta/CD19-depleted stem cell transplant. Receptors were obtained from a male patient aged 2-15 years who had a stem cell transplant for acute lymphoblastic leukemia, so the T cells may come from the graft donor.

In this sample, this clonotype turned up many times. The chain recombines TRBV6-5 with TRBJ1-1; D is undetermined. This CDR3 comprises 12 residues. Trimming removed 4 bases from V and 7 bases from J, with 10 bases in between. Looked up from germline, CDR1 is MNHEY and CDR2 is SVGAGI. Here the CDR3 reads CASSFGGSEAFF. In nucleotides, the CDR3 is TGTGCCAGCAGTTTTGGAGGGAGTGAAGCTTTCTTT.

V and J are TRBV4-1 and TRBJ2-3, with D uncertain. CDR3 size: 15 residues. V was pared by 5 bases and J by 0 bases, with 12 bases between. The germline V gene encodes CDR1 MGHRA and CDR2 YSYEKL. Here the CDR3 DNA reads TGCGCCAGCAGCTCAACAAGATCTAGCACAGATACGCAGTATTTT. The encoded protein is CASSSTRSSTDTQYF.

The chain has TRBV7-9 and TRBJ2-3, with 8 bases that match TRBD2. Trimming removed 5 bases from V and 2 bases from J; junction bases left unmatched: 9. Germline CDR1 and CDR2: SEHNR and FQNEAQ (reference sequence). The CDR3 runs to 16 residues. CDR3: CASSPTGGGSTDTQYF. The CDR3 DNA is TGTGCCAGCAGCCCAACGGGGGGGGGCTCCACAGATACGCAGTATTTT.